This TCR beta chain was found in a study of cytomegalovirus exposure and HLA in healthy donors. Study information: Some 85 million unique TCRs from HLA-typed donors were held in an early data release.

The ends were cut back, 7 bases at V and 1 base at J, with 13 bases in the middle. The CDR3 runs to 14 residues. CDR1 SEHNR and CDR2 FQNEAQ come from the germline V gene (reference sequence). Use of 60 Vbeta and 13 Jbeta primers characterized the PCR. Assay used: immunoSEQ multiplex PCR; TCRdb lists only in-frame clones, some missing. The repertoire holds 110,000 to 150,000 clones, with about 76% as singletons. The TCR originated in a male donor in good health and CMV-seronegative. The gene calls are TRBV7-9 and TRBJ1-1; no clear D gene. Sequenced input: PBMCs. The CDR3 loop reads CASILASENTEAFF. The CDR3 DNA sequence: TGTGCCAGCATCTTGGCATCAGAGAACACTGAAGCTTTCTTT.